The 9 T cell receptor beta chains in this list originate from one sample, sequenced in a study of T-cell memory formation after mild COVID-19. Via MiXCR, TCRdb re-called the 5' RACE reads, giving one row per CDR3 protein. The sample carries around 500,000 distinct CDR3 sequences, 15% to 20% recorded once. Sample: PBMCs or a T cell subset sorted from them (not recorded which). These TCRs come from an adult woman who had mild COVID-19 (a few samples of this study predate the infection). Cell type and time point are not known.

This clonotype came up many times. The V and J genes are TRBV14 and TRBJ1-1, with D hard to call. From germline, CDR1 is SGHDN and CDR2 FVKESK. The V end lost 0 bases, the J end lost 10 bases, and 12 bases lay between the germline ends. The CDR3 runs 13 residues. The CDR3 coding sequence is TGTGCCAGCAGCCAAGACCTACCCACGAGAGCTTTCTTT. It translates to CASSQDLPTRAFF.

J is TRBJ2-5 and V is TRBV24-1, with a tentative D call TRBD2 (5 bases). The CDR3 sequence is 15 residues long. V lost 3 bases and J lost 5, with 15 bases in between. Germline CDR1 is KGHDR and CDR2 is SFDVKD. In DNA form, the CDR3 reads TGTGCCACCAGTGATCGGACTGCTTCAATGGAGACCCAGTACTTC. It encodes CATSDRTASMETQYF.

V is TRBV10-3 and J is TRBJ2-7; TRBD2 matches 10 bases. The CDR3 runs to 15 residues. V gave up 4 bases and J gave up 7 bases; unmatched junction bases: 10. Germline lookup yields CDR1 ENHRY and CDR2 SYGVKD. The CDR3 coding sequence is TGTGCCATCAGTGTCGAGCGGGGGGGCTCTCGGGAGCAGTACTTC. It is translated as CAISVERGGSREQYF.

This clonotype has more than one count but fewer than ten. This sequence joins TRBV11-2 and TRBJ2-7; no clear D gene. V lost 0 bases to trimming and J lost 3 bases, with 15 bases between them. This CDR3 is built from 16 residues. Germline V gives CDR1 SGHAT, CDR2 FQNNGV. DNA of the CDR3: TGTGCCAGCAGCTTAGATCAAGATGGGAATTTCTACGAGCAGTACTTC. This codes for CASSLDQDGNFYEQYF.

This clonotype was detected a few times. V gene TRBV11-3 combines with J gene TRBJ2-1, with 9 bases matching TRBD2. Germline lookup yields CDR1 SGHNT and CDR2 YENEEA. J lost 7 bases, V lost 4 bases, and 5 bases had no gene match. The CDR3 is made up of 14 amino acids. The CDR3 spells CASSSSGESNEQFF. The CDR3 nucleotides are TGTGCCAGCAGCTCTAGCGGGGAATCTAATGAGCAGTTCTTC.

This clonotype has just a few counts. The chain carries TRBV15 and TRBJ2-2, with unresolved D. CDR1 and CDR2 from the germline V gene are LNHNV and YYDKDF (reference sequence). The CDR3 has 15 residues. V shed 0 bases and J shed 2 bases, with 7 bases lying between them. This CDR3 reads CATSREFRNTGELFF. The DNA for the CDR3 is TGTGCCACCAGCAGAGAGTTTAGAAACACCGGGGAGCTGTTTTTT.

This clonotype showed up just a few times. J is TRBJ2-7 and V is TRBV7-9; a weak D match, TRBD2 (6 bases). There are 14 residues in the CDR3. V lost 0 bases, J lost 7 bases, and 13 bases lay in between. Germline V gene data show CDR1 as SEHNR and CDR2 as FQNEAQ (reference sequence). CDR3 in amino acids: CASSLAGTRGEQYF. CDR3 bases: TGTGCCAGCAGCTTAGCCGGGACTCGCGGGGAGCAGTACTTC.

The rearrangement joins TRBV29-1 to TRBJ1-1, with no clear D. V was trimmed by 3 bases and J by 0 bases, leaving 8 bases between them. The CDR3 is made up of 13 amino acids. Germline V gene data show CDR1 as SQVTM and CDR2 as ANQGSEA. The CDR3 sequence is CSVEQPMNTEAFF. DNA of the CDR3: TGCAGCGTTGAGCAACCCATGAACACTGAAGCTTTCTTT.

This clonotype showed up just a few times. J is TRBJ2-7 and V is TRBV11-2; a weak D match, TRBD1 (6 bases). This CDR3 region has 15 residues. Looked up from germline, CDR1 is SGHAT and CDR2 is FQNNGV. V was trimmed by 5 bases and J by 0 bases, leaving 14 bases between them. CDR3 amino acids: CASSNRQDSSYEQYF. The CDR3, as DNA: TGTGCCAGCAGCAACCGACAGGACAGCTCCTACGAGCAGTACTTC.